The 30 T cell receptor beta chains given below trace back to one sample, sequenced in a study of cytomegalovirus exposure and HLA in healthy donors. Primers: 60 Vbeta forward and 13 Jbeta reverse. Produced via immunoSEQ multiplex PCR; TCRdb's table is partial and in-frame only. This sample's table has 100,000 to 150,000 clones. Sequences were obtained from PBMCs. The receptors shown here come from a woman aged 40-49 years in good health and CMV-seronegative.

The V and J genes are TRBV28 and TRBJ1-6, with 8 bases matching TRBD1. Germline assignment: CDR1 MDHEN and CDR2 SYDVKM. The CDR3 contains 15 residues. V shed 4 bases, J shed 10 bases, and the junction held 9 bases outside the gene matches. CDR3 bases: TGTGCCAGCAGTTCCCCGCAGGGGGCCAACTCACCCCTCCACTTT. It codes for CASSSPQGANSPLHF.

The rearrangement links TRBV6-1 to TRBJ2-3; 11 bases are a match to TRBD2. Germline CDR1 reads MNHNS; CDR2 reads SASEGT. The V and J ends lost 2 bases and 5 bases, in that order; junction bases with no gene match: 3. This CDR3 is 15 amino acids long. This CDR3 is CASSEFLAGGDTQYF. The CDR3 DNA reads TGTGCCAGCAGTGAATTTCTAGCGGGGGGAGATACGCAGTATTTT.

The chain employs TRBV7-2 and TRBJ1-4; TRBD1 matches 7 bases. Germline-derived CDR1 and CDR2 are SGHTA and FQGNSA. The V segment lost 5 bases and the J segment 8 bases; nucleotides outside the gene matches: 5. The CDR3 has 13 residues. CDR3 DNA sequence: TGTGCCAGCAGCCTTGACAGGGCCGAAAAACTGTTTTTT. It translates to CASSLDRAEKLFF.

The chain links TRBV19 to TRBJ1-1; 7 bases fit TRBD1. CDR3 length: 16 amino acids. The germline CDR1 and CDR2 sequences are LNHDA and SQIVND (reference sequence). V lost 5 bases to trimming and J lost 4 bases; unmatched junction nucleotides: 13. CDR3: CASSGPGTANSTEAFF. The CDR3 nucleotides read TGTGCCAGTAGTGGACCGGGGACAGCGAATTCCACTGAAGCTTTCTTT.

CDR3 sequence: CASSEVGNYGYTF. The CDR3 DNA is TGTGCCAGCAGTGAAGTCGGGAACTATGGCTACACCTTC. This chain connects TRBV6-1 to TRBJ1-2; the D is unclear. V shed 1 base and J shed 2 bases, with 5 bases lying between them. CDR1 and CDR2 (germline): MNHNS, SASEGT. The CDR3 sequence is 13 residues long.

The CDR3 spells CASSQTGTGVNSPLHF. CDR3 in DNA: TGCGCCAGCAGCCAAACCGGGACAGGGGTAAATTCACCCCTCCACTTT. The chain employs TRBV4-3 and TRBJ1-6; 10 bases line up with TRBD1. J gave up 7 bases and V 2 bases, and 5 bases lay outside the gene matches. Germline CDR1 is LGHNA and CDR2 is YSLEER. The CDR3 is made up of 16 amino acids.

CDR3 sequence (DNA): TGTGCCAGCTCACCACAGACAGGAGACACTGAAGCTTTCTTT. Amino acids: CASSPQTGDTEAFF. The chain is built from TRBV18 and TRBJ1-1; the D gene is possibly TRBD1 (6 bases). The V end lost 1 base, the J end lost 3 bases, and 9 bases lay between the germline ends. CDR3 length: 14 residues. The germline V gene encodes CDR1 KGHSH and CDR2 LQKENI. The variable domain in full, with the rest retrieved from reference TRBV18 and TRBJ1-1, is NAGVMQNPRHLVRRRGQEARLRCSPMKGHSHVYWYRQLPEEGLKFMVYLQKENIIDESGMPKERFSAEFPKEGPSILRIQQVVRGDSAAYFCASSPQTGDTEAFFGQGTRLTVV.

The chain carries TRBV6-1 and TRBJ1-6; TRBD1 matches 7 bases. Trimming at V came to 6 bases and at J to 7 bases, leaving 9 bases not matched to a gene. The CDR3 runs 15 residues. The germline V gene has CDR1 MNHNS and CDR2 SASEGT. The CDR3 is CASRDQGDGNSPLHF. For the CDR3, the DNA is TGTGCCAGCAGAGATCAGGGGGATGGGAATTCACCCCTCCACTTT.

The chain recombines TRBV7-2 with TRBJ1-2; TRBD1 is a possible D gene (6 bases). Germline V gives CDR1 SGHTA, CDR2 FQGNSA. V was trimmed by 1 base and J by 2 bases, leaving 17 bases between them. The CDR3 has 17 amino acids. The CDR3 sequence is CASSLGASSRGNYGYTF. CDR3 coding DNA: TGTGCCAGCAGCTTAGGCGCCAGCTCCAGGGGCAACTATGGCTACACCTTC.

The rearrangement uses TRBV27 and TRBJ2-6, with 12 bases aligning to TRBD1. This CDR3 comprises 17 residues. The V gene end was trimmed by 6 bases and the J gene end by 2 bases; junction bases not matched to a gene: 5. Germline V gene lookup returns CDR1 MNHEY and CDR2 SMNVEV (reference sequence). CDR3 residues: CASRMGQGAAGANVLTF. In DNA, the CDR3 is TGTGCCAGCAGGATGGGACAGGGGGCCGCTGGGGCCAACGTCCTGACTTTC.

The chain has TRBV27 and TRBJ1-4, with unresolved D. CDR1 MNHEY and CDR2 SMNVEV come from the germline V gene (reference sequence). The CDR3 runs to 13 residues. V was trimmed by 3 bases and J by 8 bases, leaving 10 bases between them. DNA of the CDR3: TGTGCCAGCAGTTTGAGGAGAGGAGAAAAACTGTTTTTT. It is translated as CASSLRRGEKLFF.

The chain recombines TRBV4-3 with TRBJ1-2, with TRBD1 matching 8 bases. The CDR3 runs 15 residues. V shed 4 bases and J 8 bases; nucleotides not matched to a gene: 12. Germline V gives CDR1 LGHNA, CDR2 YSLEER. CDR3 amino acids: CASSPRKAGGWGYTF. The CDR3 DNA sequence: TGCGCCAGCAGCCCCCGCAAGGCAGGGGGCTGGGGCTACACCTTC.

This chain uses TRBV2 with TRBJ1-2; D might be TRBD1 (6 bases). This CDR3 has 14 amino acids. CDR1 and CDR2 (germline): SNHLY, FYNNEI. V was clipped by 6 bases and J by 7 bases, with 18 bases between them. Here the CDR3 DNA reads TGTGCCAGCAGCGCCGAAGGGAGGGGGTCTGGCTACACCTTC. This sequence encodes CASSAEGRGSGYTF.

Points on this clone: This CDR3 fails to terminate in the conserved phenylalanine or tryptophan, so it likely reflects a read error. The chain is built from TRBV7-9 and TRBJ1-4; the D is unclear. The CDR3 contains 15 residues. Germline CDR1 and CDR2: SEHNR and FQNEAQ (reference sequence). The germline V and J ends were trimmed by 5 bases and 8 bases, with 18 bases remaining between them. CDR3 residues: CASSPGPSSTEKLFS. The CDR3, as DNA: TGTGCCAGCAGCCCTGGGCCCTCGTCCACCGAAAAACTGTTTTCT.

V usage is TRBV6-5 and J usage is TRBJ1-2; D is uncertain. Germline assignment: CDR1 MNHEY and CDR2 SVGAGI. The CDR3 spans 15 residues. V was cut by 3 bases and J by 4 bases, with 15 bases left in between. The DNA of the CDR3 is TGTGCCAGCAGTTATAGAGTTGGAGCCACCTATGGCTACACCTTC. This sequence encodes CASSYRVGATYGYTF.

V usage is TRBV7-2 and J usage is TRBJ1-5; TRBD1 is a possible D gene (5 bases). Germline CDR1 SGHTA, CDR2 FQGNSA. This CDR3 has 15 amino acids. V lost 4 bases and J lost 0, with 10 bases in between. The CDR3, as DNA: TGTGCCAGCAGCTCCCAGGGAAATAGCAATCAGCCCCAGCATTTT. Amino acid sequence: CASSSQGNSNQPQHF. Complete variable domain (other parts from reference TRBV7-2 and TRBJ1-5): GAGVSQSPSNKVTEKGKDVELRCDPISGHTALYWYRQSLGQGLEFLIYFQGNSAPDKSGLPSDRFSAERTGGSVSTLTIQRTQQEDSAVYLCASSSQGNSNQPQHFGDGTRLSIL.

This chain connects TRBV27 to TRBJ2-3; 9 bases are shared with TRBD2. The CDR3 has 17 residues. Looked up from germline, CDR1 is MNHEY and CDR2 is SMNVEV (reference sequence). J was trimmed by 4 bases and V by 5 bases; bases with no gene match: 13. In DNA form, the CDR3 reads TGTGCCAGCAGTCCGGGTGGGAGCGGGGGGCCGCCAGATACGCAGTATTTT. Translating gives CASSPGGSGGPPDTQYF.

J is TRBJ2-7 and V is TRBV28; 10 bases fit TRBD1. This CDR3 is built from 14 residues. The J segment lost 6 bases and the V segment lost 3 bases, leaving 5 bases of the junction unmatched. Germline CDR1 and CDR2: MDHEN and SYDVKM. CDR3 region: CASSFGTGVSEQYF. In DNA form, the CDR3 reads TGTGCCAGCAGTTTTGGGACAGGGGTTTCCGAGCAGTACTTC.

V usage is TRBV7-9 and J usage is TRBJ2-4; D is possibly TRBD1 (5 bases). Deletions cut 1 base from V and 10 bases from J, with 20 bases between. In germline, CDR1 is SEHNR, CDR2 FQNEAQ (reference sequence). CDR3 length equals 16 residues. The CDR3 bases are TGTGCCAGCAGCTTAGATGGTCCCAGGGCCCTACGAATTCAGTACTTC. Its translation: CASSLDGPRALRIQYF.

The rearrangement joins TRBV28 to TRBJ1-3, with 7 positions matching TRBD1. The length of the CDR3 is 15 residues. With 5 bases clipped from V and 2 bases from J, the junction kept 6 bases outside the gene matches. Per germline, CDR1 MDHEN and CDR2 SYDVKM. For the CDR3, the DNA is TGTGCCAGCAGTGCACAGGGGTGGGCTGGAAACACCATATATTTT. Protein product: CASSAQGWAGNTIYF.

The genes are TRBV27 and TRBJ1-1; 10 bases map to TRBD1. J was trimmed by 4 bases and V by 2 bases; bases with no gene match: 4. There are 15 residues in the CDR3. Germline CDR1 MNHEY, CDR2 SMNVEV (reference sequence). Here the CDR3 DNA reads TGTGCCAGCAGTTTAAGGACAGGGGGAGGCACTGAAGCTTTCTTT. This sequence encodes CASSLRTGGGTEAFF.

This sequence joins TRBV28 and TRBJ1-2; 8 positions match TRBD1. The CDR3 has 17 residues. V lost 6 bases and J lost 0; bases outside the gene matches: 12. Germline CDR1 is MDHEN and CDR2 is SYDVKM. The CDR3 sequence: CASRPAGQGPANYGYTF. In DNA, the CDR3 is TGTGCCAGCAGGCCCGCAGGACAGGGACCAGCTAACTATGGCTACACCTTC.

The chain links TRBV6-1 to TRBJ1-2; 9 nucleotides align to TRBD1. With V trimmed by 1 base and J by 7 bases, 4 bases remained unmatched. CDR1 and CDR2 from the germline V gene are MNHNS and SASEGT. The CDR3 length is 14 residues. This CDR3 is CASSEDRGQGGYTF. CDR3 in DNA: TGTGCCAGCAGTGAAGACAGGGGGCAGGGTGGCTACACCTTC.

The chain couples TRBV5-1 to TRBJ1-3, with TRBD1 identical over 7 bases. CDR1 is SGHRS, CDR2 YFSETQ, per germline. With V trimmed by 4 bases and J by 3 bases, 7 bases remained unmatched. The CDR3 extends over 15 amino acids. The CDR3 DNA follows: TGCGCCAGCAGCCTGGACAGGTTGTTTGGAAACACCATATATTTT. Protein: CASSLDRLFGNTIYF. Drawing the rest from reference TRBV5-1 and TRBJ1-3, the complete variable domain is KAGVTQTPRYLIKTRGQQVTLSCSPISGHRSVSWYQQTPGQGLQFLFEYFSETQRNKGNFPGRFSGRQFSNSRSEMNVSTLELGDSALYLCASSLDRLFGNTIYFGEGSWLTVV.

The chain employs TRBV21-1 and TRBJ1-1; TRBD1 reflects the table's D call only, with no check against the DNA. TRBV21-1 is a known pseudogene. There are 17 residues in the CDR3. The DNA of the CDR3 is TGTGCCAGCAGCAAAGATATATCGGCAGGGGGCGGCACTGAAGCTTTCTTT. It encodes CASSKDISAGGGTEAFF.

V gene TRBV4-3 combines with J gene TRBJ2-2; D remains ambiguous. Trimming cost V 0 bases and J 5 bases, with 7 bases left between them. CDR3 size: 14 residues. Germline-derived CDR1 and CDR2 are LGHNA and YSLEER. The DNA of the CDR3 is TGCGCCAGCAGCCAAGAGTACGGTACCGGGGAGCTGTTTTTT. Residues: CASSQEYGTGELFF.

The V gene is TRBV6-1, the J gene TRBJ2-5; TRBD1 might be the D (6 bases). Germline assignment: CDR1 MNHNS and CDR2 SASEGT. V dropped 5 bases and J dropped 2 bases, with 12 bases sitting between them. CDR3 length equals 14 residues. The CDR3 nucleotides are TGTGCCAGCAGTTTTGGAGGACAGCAAGAGACCCAGTACTTC. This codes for CASSFGGQQETQYF.

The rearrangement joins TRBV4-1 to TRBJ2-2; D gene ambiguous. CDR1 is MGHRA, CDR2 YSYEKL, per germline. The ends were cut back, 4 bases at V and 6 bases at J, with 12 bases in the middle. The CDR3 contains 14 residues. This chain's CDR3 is CASSLLRSAGELFF. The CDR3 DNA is TGCGCCAGCAGCCTCCTGAGGTCGGCCGGGGAGCTGTTTTTT.

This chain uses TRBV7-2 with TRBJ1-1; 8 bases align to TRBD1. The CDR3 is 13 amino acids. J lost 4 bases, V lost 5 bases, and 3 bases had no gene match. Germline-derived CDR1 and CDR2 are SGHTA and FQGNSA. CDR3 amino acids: CASSTDRATEAFF. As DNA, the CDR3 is TGTGCCAGCAGCACGGACAGGGCCACTGAAGCTTTCTTT.

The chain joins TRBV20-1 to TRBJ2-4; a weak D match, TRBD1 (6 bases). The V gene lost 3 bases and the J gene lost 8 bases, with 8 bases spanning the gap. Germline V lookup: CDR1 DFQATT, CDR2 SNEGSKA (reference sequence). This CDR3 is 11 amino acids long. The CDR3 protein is CSASAGDIQYF. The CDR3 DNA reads TGCAGTGCTAGTGCAGGGGACATTCAGTACTTC.